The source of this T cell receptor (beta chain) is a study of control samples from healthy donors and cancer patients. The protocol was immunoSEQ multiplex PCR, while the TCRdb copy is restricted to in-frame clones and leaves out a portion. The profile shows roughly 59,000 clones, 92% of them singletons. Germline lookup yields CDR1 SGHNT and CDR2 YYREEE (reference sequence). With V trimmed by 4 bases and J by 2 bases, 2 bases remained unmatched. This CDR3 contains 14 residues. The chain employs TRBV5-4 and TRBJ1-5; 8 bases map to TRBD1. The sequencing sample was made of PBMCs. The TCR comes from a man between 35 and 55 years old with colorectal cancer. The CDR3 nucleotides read TGTGCCAGCAGCGTGGACAGGGGCAATCAGCCCCAGCATTTT. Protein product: CASSVDRGNQPQHF.